This section outlines one T cell receptor (beta chain) sequence together with its context. What it binds is unknown. CDR3 size: 14 residues. The germline V gene has CDR1 SGHDT and CDR2 YYEEEE. Trimming took 5 bases from V and 4 from J; bases not matched to a gene: 9. The data were produced by immunoSEQ multiplex PCR, yet TCRdb's version contains in-frame clones alone and is incomplete. The sample includes around 6,700 clones, about 61% of them seen just once. This entry is derived from a study of siplizumab effects on memory and regulatory T cells. General observations from the study: Some alloreactive sequences were traceable to unstimulated CD4+ memory cells, and siplizumab significantly reduced them. A major contribution to the alloresponse seemed to be made by naive T cells, which seemed more diverse than memory cells. A mean of about 72% of mappable alloreactive CD4+ clones were Treg-derived with siplizumab, compared with approximately 29% in controls.

The specimen sequenced was effector memory CD8+ T cells sorted from blood. Subset of the sample: unstimulated CD8+ effector memory T cells. The gene calls are TRBV5-6 and TRBJ2-7; 7 bases match TRBD1. The source is a human donor in good health. The DNA for the CDR3 is TGTGCCAGCAGTCGACAGGGCCCCAGTTACGAGCAGTACTTC. Protein: CASSRQGPSYEQYF.